This entry features one T cell receptor beta chain sequence. This entry comes from a study of blood T cell repertoires in COVID-19. Study background: Specimens from acute and convalescent COVID-19 originated in the United States, Italy and Spain. The cDNA or gDNA used as material had been derived from T cells, B-cell-depleted T cells, or PBMCs.

CDR1 LNHNV and CDR2 YYDKDF come from the germline V gene (reference sequence). V was pared by 3 bases and J by 2 bases, with 5 bases of the junction left unmatched. CDR3 length: 15 amino acids. Authors' analysis steps: Amplifying reference gene primers gave estimates of nucleated cell counts. TCRdb's copy holds only in-frame clones and misses some; the assay was immunoSEQ multiplex PCR. V, J and clone size reflect that table, while D and trimming were determined from the DNA. The sample includes some 98,000 clones, approximately 82% seen only once; the top ten take roughly 11%. The rearrangement links TRBV15 to TRBJ2-3; the match to TRBD1 covers 7 bases. Specimen: peripheral blood. The TCR sequence derives from a man between 65 and 80 years old with active or convalescent COVID-19. The CDR3 DNA sequence: TGTGCCACCAGCAGCCGGGACAGCACCACAGATACGCAGTATTTT. Protein: CATSSRDSTTDTQYF. The full variable domain, rest sourced from reference TRBV15 and TRBJ2-3, is DAMVIQNPRYQVTQFGKPVTLSCSQTLNHNVMYWYQQKSSQAPKLLFHYYDKDFNNEADTPDNFQSRRPNTSFCFLDIRSPGLGDTAMYLCATSSRDSTTDTQYFGPGTRLTVL.